This T cell receptor beta chain was retrieved from a study of blood T cell repertoires in COVID-19. Study in general: Sites in the United States, Italy and Spain provided acute and convalescent COVID-19 samples. From T cells, B-cell-depleted T cells, or PBMCs came the material, which was cDNA or gDNA.

CDR1 is LGHNA and CDR2 is YSLEER in the germline V gene. This CDR3 comprises 15 residues. After removal of 1 base from V and 4 bases from J, the junction contained 5 bases not matched to a gene. Profiled with immunoSEQ multiplex PCR; TCRdb holds only in-frame clones, not every one. The sample carries approximately 330,000 clones, roughly 90% recorded once. The sequence was obtained from a woman aged 45 to 65 with active or convalescent COVID-19. V usage is TRBV4-3 and J usage is TRBJ1-1, with 8 bases matching TRBD1. The material sequenced was peripheral blood. CDR3 region: CASSQVAGGGTEAFF. The CDR3 bases are TGCGCCAGCAGCCAAGTGGCAGGGGGCGGCACTGAAGCTTTCTTT.